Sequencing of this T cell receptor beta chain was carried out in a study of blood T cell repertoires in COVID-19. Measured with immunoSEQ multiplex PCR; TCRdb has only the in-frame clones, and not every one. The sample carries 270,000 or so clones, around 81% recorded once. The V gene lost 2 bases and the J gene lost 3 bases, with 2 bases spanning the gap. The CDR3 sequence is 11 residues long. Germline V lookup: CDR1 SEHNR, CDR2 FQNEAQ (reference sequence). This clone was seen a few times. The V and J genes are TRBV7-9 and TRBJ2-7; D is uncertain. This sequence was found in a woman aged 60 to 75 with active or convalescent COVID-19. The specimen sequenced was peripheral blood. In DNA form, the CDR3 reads TGTGCCAGCAGCTTACTCTACGAGCAGTACTTC. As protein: CASSLLYEQYF.